The 30 T cell receptor beta chains presented below share a single source sample, sequenced in a study of T cell responses to AZD1222 COVID-19 vaccine. Here immunoSEQ multiplex PCR was the method, and the copy in TCRdb shows in-frame clones only, minus some. The sample gives about 180,000 clones, around nine tenths of which show up once; approximately 0.5% is in the top ten. The sample in question was peripheral blood, obtained on day 0 of AZD1222 vaccination. These TCRs come from an adult in good health.

The gene calls are TRBV30 and TRBJ2-1; 9 nucleotides match TRBD2. CDR3 length: 14 amino acids. Trimming at V came to 3 bases and at J to 4 bases, leaving 4 bases not matched to a gene. Germline CDR1 GTSNPN, CDR2 SVGIG (reference sequence). CDR3 nucleotides: TGTGCCTGGAGGAGACTAGCGGTTTACAATGAGCAGTTCTTC. Its protein is CAWRRLAVYNEQFF.

V and J are TRBV12-3 or TRBV12-4 and TRBJ2-3, with D maybe TRBD1 (6 bases). Trimming left V 4 bases short and J 8 bases short, with 13 bases between. CDR3 length equals 13 residues. The CDR3 loop is CASSSDSQGTQYF. Written as DNA, the CDR3 is TGTGCCAGCAGTTCGGACAGTCAGGGTACGCAGTATTTT.

CDR3 coding DNA: TGTGCCAGCAGTACATCATTGAACACTGAAGCTTTCTTT. Translation: CASSTSLNTEAFF. This chain uses TRBV6-2 or TRBV6-3 with TRBJ1-1; unclear D gene. V dropped 5 bases and J dropped 0 bases, with 7 bases sitting between them. The CDR3 has 13 amino acids. Per germline, CDR1 MNHEY and CDR2 SVGEGT.

The chain carries TRBV7-2 and TRBJ1-2; weak D call: TRBD1 (5 bases). The CDR3 is 17 amino acids. Germline V CDR1 and CDR2: SGHTA, FQGNSA. The V gene lost 3 bases and the J gene lost 0 bases, with 17 bases spanning the gap. This CDR3 reads CASSFTEGQGSNYGYTF. The DNA of the CDR3 is TGTGCCAGCAGCTTTACCGAGGGGCAGGGCTCTAACTATGGCTACACCTTC.

This clone occurred a few times. The CDR3 spells CASSPPQGGGGYTF. The CDR3, as DNA: TGTGCCAGCAGTCCCCCTCAAGGGGGCGGTGGCTACACCTTC. The chain has TRBV28 and TRBJ1-2; 7 bases line up with TRBD1. After removal of 5 bases from V and 7 bases from J, the junction contained 10 bases not matched to a gene. The CDR3 spans 14 residues. The germline CDR1 and CDR2 sequences are MDHEN and SYDVKM.

V usage is TRBV7-9 and J usage is TRBJ2-1; unclear D gene. CDR1 is SEHNR, CDR2 FQNEAQ, per germline (reference sequence). Trimming removed 4 bases at V and 8 bases at J, with 15 bases between. CDR3 length equals 14 residues. The CDR3 here is CASSSSTSEDEQFF. The CDR3 nucleotides read TGTGCCAGCAGCTCTTCGACATCAGAGGATGAGCAGTTCTTC.

The chain combines TRBV28 with TRBJ1-2, with D perhaps TRBD1 (6 bases). The CDR3 extends over 14 amino acids. Germline V gene sequence: CDR1 MDHEN, CDR2 SYDVKM. V was cut by 6 bases and J by 3 bases, with 14 bases left in between. The CDR3 protein is CASRLQGWDYGYTF. The CDR3 coding sequence is TGTGCCAGCAGGTTACAGGGATGGGACTATGGCTACACCTTC.

The chain is built from TRBV28 and TRBJ1-4; D is uncertain. Germline V gives CDR1 MDHEN, CDR2 SYDVKM. CDR3 size: 15 residues. V was cut by 4 bases and J by 0 bases, with 9 bases left in between. The CDR3 region is CASSSNPATNEKLFF. DNA for the CDR3: TGTGCCAGCAGTTCTAATCCTGCAACTAATGAAAAACTGTTTTTT.

DNA of the CDR3: TGTGCCAGCAGCCTGTGGGGTGGGTATTCGCACTCTGGAAACACCATATATTTT. Translated, it gives CASSLWGGYSHSGNTIYF. This chain links TRBV5-6 with TRBJ1-3; D is undetermined. The CDR3 totals 18 residues. Trimming removed 4 bases at V and 0 bases at J, with 20 bases between. Germline V CDR1 and CDR2: SGHDT, YYEEEE.

The V gene is TRBV30, the J gene TRBJ1-2, with D uncertain. Trimming left V 4 bases short and J 3 bases short, with 12 bases between. The CDR3 sequence is 13 residues long. CDR1 and CDR2 (germline): GTSNPN, SVGIG (reference sequence). DNA for the CDR3: TGTGCCTGGACGGGGAGTCTGGACTATGGCTACACCTTC. Protein product: CAWTGSLDYGYTF. The variable domain in full, completed from reference TRBV30 and TRBJ1-2, reads SQTIHQWPATLVQPVGSPLSLECTVEGTSNPNLYWYRQAAGRGLQLLFYSVGIGQISSEVPQNLSASRPQDRQFILSSKKLLLSDSGFYLCAWTGSLDYGYTFGSGTRLTVV.

V usage is TRBV24-1 and J usage is TRBJ2-1; 13 bases agree with TRBD2. Germline trimming cut 3 bases from V and 6 bases from J; bases unmatched to any gene: 4. Germline V lookup: CDR1 KGHDR, CDR2 SFDVKD. The CDR3 is 16 residues long. CDR3 sequence reads: CATSDPGLAGTNEQFF. DNA for the CDR3: TGTGCCACCAGTGATCCGGGACTAGCGGGGACCAATGAGCAGTTCTTC.

The rearrangement joins TRBV7-9 to TRBJ2-3; D gene unclear. Germline CDR1 is SEHNR and CDR2 is FQNEAQ (reference sequence). This CDR3 comprises 13 residues. The ends were cut back, 5 bases at V and 3 bases at J, with 9 bases in the middle. The DNA for the CDR3 is TGTGCCAGCAGCGCGACTTTGACAGATACGCAGTATTTT. As protein: CASSATLTDTQYF.

V is TRBV10-1 and J is TRBJ2-1, with unresolved D. The germline V and J ends were trimmed by 1 base and 7 bases, with 8 bases remaining between them. Germline V CDR1 and CDR2: WNHNN, SYGVQD (reference sequence). The CDR3 contains 13 residues. For the CDR3, the DNA is TGCGCCAGCAGTGAGTATCGTAGAAATGAGCAGTTCTTC. It encodes CASSEYRRNEQFF.

This chain uses TRBV28 with TRBJ1-6; D ambiguous. CDR3 size: 15 residues. Germline CDR1 MDHEN, CDR2 SYDVKM. Trimming removed 2 bases from V and 2 bases from J, with 7 bases in between. In nucleotides, the CDR3 is TGTGCCAGCAGTTTAGCCCGGCCCTATAATTCACCCCTCCACTTT. Amino acids: CASSLARPYNSPLHF.

The V and J genes are TRBV18 and TRBJ2-5; D gene uncertain. CDR3 size: 13 residues. The V end was cut by 0 bases, the J end by 3 bases, with 5 bases between. Germline lookup yields CDR1 KGHSH and CDR2 LQKENI. CDR3 sequence reads: CASSPPMEETQYF. In nucleotides, the CDR3 is TGTGCCAGCTCACCACCGATGGAAGAGACCCAGTACTTC.

In its sample, this clone was seen once. The chain uses TRBV11-3 and TRBJ2-7, with 8 positions matching TRBD2. The CDR3 sequence is 15 residues long. Germline CDR1 and CDR2: SGHNT and YENEEA. V lost 5 bases to trimming and J lost 0 bases; unmatched junction nucleotides: 6. In nucleotides, the CDR3 is TGTGCCAGCAGCATTAGCGGGGATTCCTCCTACGAGCAGTACTTC. Encoded protein: CASSISGDSSYEQYF.

V gene TRBV15 combines with J gene TRBJ2-3, with D possibly matching TRBD2 (6 bases). V lost 1 base to trimming and J lost 9 bases, with 14 bases between them. Germline V CDR1 and CDR2: LNHNV, YYDKDF (reference sequence). The length of the CDR3 is 14 residues. CDR3: CATSRGGAEGTQYF. The CDR3 nucleotides read TGTGCCACCAGCAGAGGCGGTGCGGAGGGCACGCAGTATTTT.

The chain couples TRBV21-1 to TRBJ1-2. TRBV21-1 is recorded as a pseudogene. The CDR3 contains 15 residues. In DNA, the CDR3 is TGTGCCAGCAGCAAAGCAGGGGAGCTACCCTATGGCTACACCTTC. Encoded protein: CASSKAGELPYGYTF.

The chain has TRBV24-1 and TRBJ2-5; the D call may be TRBD1 or TRBD2 (5 bases each). Trimming cost V 4 bases and J 7 bases, with 9 bases left between them. The CDR3 runs 12 residues. CDR1 and CDR2 from the germline V gene are KGHDR and SFDVKD. CDR3 protein: CATSEEGRTQYF. In nucleotides, the CDR3 is TGTGCCACCAGTGAAGAGGGGAGGACCCAGTACTTC.

CDR3 region: CASSEGQLTEAFF. For the CDR3, the DNA is TGTGCCAGCAGTGAAGGACAGCTAACTGAAGCTTTCTTT. The chain employs TRBV2 and TRBJ1-1, with D maybe TRBD1 (5 bases). CDR1 is SNHLY and CDR2 is FYNNEI in the germline V gene. V was cut by 1 base and J by 5 bases, with 8 bases left in between. This CDR3 comprises 13 residues.

This rearrangement joins TRBV6-5 to TRBJ1-1; unclear D gene. From germline, CDR1 is MNHEY and CDR2 SVGAGI. The V gene lost 0 bases and the J gene lost 0 bases, with 8 bases spanning the gap. This CDR3 is built from 15 residues. This CDR3 is CASSYSIQMNTEAFF. CDR3 coding DNA: TGTGCCAGCAGTTACTCGATTCAGATGAACACTGAAGCTTTCTTT.

The chain combines TRBV10-1 with TRBJ2-7; possible D gene TRBD2, 5 bases. Between the trimmed V and J ends, which lost 11 bases and 1 base, there was a span of 12 bases. The V gene's germline CDR1 is WNHNN and CDR2 SYGVQD (reference sequence). The CDR3 length is 12 residues. Here the CDR3 reads CARTGFSYEQYF. The CDR3, as DNA: TGCGCCCGGACTGGGTTTTCCTACGAGCAGTACTTC.

The chain is built from TRBV19 and TRBJ2-1; 10 bases agree with TRBD2. With 7 bases clipped from V and 6 bases from J, the junction kept 9 bases outside the gene matches. Germline lookup yields CDR1 LNHDA and CDR2 SQIVND (reference sequence). The CDR3 is 15 amino acids. This chain's CDR3 is CASNPSGREPNEQFF. Here the CDR3 DNA reads TGTGCCAGTAACCCTAGCGGGAGAGAACCCAATGAGCAGTTCTTC.

This clone came up once. The chain combines TRBV28 with TRBJ2-2, with 9 positions matching TRBD2. The germline V gene has CDR1 MDHEN and CDR2 SYDVKM. V dropped 3 bases and J dropped 3; count of bases not matched to a gene: 5. This CDR3 contains 16 residues. CDR3 sequence (DNA): TGTGCCAGCAGTTTGGGCGGGAGGGCCCACACCGGGGAGCTGTTTTTT. It specifies CASSLGGRAHTGELFF.

The chain uses TRBV7-6 and TRBJ1-5; D gene ambiguous. The CDR3 consists of 15 residues. Trimming stripped 1 base from V and 0 bases from J, with 7 bases between. Germline V gene data show CDR1 as SGHVS and CDR2 as FNYEAQ. As DNA, the CDR3 is TGTGCCAGCAGCTTAGAGGCCGTTAGCAATCAGCCCCAGCATTTT. Translating gives CASSLEAVSNQPQHF.

This chain joins TRBV27 and TRBJ2-5, with D perhaps given as TRBD1 or TRBD2 (5 bases each). V was pared by 2 bases and J by 5 bases, with 9 bases between. Germline lookup yields CDR1 MNHEY and CDR2 SMNVEV (reference sequence). The CDR3 has 13 residues. Here the CDR3 DNA reads TGTGCCAGCAGTTTACTGGGGACGGAGACCCAGTACTTC. Its translation is CASSLLGTETQYF.

The chain is built from TRBV4-3 and TRBJ2-3; the D gene is possibly TRBD1 (6 bases). V lost 3 bases and J 2 bases, leaving 15 bases between the germline ends. This CDR3 is 16 amino acids long. Germline V gene sequence: CDR1 LGHNA, CDR2 YSLEER. The CDR3 spells CASSQFPGQITDTQYF. The CDR3 DNA follows: TGCGCCAGCAGCCAGTTCCCCGGACAGATCACAGATACGCAGTATTTT.

The J gene is TRBJ1-4, the V gene TRBV27; 7 nucleotides line up with TRBD1. Germline CDR1 MNHEY, CDR2 SMNVEV (reference sequence). The V segment lost 2 bases and the J segment 5 bases; nucleotides outside the gene matches: 5. The CDR3 runs 15 residues. The CDR3 sequence: CASSLTQGRNEKLFF. The CDR3 DNA reads as TGTGCCAGCAGTTTAACACAGGGGAGGAATGAAAAACTGTTTTTT.

This chain connects TRBV7-9 to TRBJ2-1; TRBD2 might be the D (6 bases). The CDR3 is 13 amino acids. Germline lookup yields CDR1 SEHNR and CDR2 FQNEAQ (reference sequence). Between the trimmed V and J ends, which lost 5 bases and 8 bases, there was a span of 13 bases. CDR3 amino acids: CASSPGLPDEQFF. In nucleotides, the CDR3 is TGTGCCAGCAGCCCGGGACTCCCGGATGAGCAGTTCTTC.

The chain joins TRBV10-3 to TRBJ1-2; a weak D match, TRBD1 (5 bases). V was shortened by 2 bases and J by 7 bases, with 14 bases between the two germline ends. The CDR3 has 14 residues. The germline V gene encodes CDR1 ENHRY and CDR2 SYGVKD. The CDR3 nucleotides read TGTGCCATCAGTGAGCTAGGGGAGATGAGTGGCTACACCTTC. Translation: CAISELGEMSGYTF.